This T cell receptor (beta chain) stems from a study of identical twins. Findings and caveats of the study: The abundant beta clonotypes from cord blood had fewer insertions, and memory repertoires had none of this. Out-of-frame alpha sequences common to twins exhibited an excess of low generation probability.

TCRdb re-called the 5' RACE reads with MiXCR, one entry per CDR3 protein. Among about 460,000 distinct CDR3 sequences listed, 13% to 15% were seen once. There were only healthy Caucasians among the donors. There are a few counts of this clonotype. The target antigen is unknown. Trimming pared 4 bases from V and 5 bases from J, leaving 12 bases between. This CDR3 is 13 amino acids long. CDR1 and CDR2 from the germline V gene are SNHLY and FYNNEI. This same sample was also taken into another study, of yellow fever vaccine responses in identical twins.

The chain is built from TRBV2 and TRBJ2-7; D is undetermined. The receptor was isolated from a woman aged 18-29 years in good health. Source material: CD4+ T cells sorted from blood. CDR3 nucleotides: TGTGCCAGCAGTGTCGTCCCCGACCACGAGCAGTACTTC. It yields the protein CASSVVPDHEQYF.